This section outlines one TCR beta chain sequence together with its context. Its antigen target is currently unknown. Base qualities are not at hand, and no much larger clone is one base apart. The immunoSEQ assay at survey resolution was applied to genomic DNA for sequencing of TCRbeta rearrangements. The authors' analysis ran thus. A lowest detectable productive clonotype frequency of 2.59 x 10-5 was observed in the TCR sequencing data. Analyses included only productive TCRbeta rearrangements, meaning complete and in-frame sequences. The clonality of each sample was calculated as Simpson clonality in the immunoSEQ Analyzer version 3.0. Clones were categorized by frequency as very rare, small, medium, large (1-20%) or hyperexpanded (>20%). Generation probabilities were estimated with OLGA 1.2.3, V-gene circos plots were made with VDJtools, specificities were looked up in VDJdb, and CDR3 motifs were identified with GLIPH. This is the immuneACCESS table as TCRdb keeps it, with only in-frame sequences that have V and J called. A part of the clones is gone; compared with another copy, unresolved V genes explain less than half, and the rest is unexplained. V, J and clone size are those of that table, while D and trimming were read from the DNA. Present in this sample are more than 45,000 clones, 70% of which were seen just once. Over 1.5% of the sample is in the top ten clones.

This specimen belongs to a study of STAT5B mutations in CD4+ large granular lymphocyte leukemia (dated 2022 in TCRdb). Study-level background: Among healthy controls, the CDR3 'QG' motif was associated with a particular HLA allele. The study compared the TCRbeta repertoires of patients with CD4+ T-cell large granular lymphocyte leukemia against those of healthy blood donors. Flow cytometry on FACSCanto II or FACSVerse showed that the purified fractions were more than 95% pure among lymphocytes.

The junction carries 6 bases between V and J, which are trimmed by 2 bases and 7 bases respectively. The CDR3 runs 12 amino acids, cysteine and phenylalanine included. CDR3 DNA only is kept here, 36 bases in frame from base 1. The germline V gene sets CDR1 to SGHTA and CDR2 to FQGNSA. The paper as a whole reports these results and caveats: Main leukemic clonotypes were private to each patient, although 20% to 25% of the main leukemic clonotypes were found at low frequency in the non-leukemic repertoires of other patients. The data were not HLA-matched, and the relatively small sample size could explain the higher clonality seen in CD4+ compared with CD8+ T-LGLL. TRBV06-family usage was enriched among the top patient clones (8/27) compared with healthy controls (2/35). CD4-sorted patient repertoires appeared more clonal than healthy CD4+ repertoires, and this difference persisted after removing the putative leukemic clones.

Healthy controls were approximately 40 blood donors whose buffy coats came from the Finnish Red Cross blood service. All TCR-sequenced material derived from peripheral blood: patient blood samples and healthy donor buffy coats. Peripheral blood mononuclear cells were isolated by Ficoll-Hypaque gradient centrifugation. For the healthy controls, CD4+ cells were obtained from buffy coats by magnetic purification. The Gentra Puregene Cell and Tissue kit was used to extract genomic DNA, and a Qubit 2.0 fluorometer was used to measure the amount of genomic DNA. This receptor was obtained from a human donor in good health. Sequencing input: CD4+ T cells from blood buffy coats. The V and J genes are TRBV7-2 and TRBJ2-1, with the D segment identity uncertain. The CDR3 has the sequence CASSLLVNEQFF. Read as DNA, the sequence is TGTGCCAGCAGCTTACTCGTTAATGAGCAGTTCTTC.